This passage covers 31 T cell receptor beta chains from one sample sequenced in a study of shared clonotypes between healthy human individuals. Only in-frame clones appear in the TCRdb table, and some are missing; sequencing was by immunoSEQ multiplex PCR. The sample includes 550,000 to 800,000 clones, roughly 88% of them seen just once. The sample consisted of memory CD8+ T cells from PBMCs. Subset: CD45RO+ cells pooled with CCR7-negative TemRA cells. These receptors were taken from a man between 18 and 35 years old in good health. Some clones in this sample may be carry-over from other donors' samples.

A note on this clone: The same CDR3 also results from other DNA sequences found in this sample. The V call is TRBV5-6, the J call TRBJ2-7; D unresolved. V gave up 0 bases and J gave up 0 bases, with 7 bases separating them. There are 14 residues in the CDR3. Germline CDR1 and CDR2: SGHDT and YYEEEE. CDR3 in amino acids: CASSLGGSSYEQYF. DNA for the CDR3: TGTGCCAGCAGCTTGGGCGGTAGCTCCTACGAGCAGTACTTC.

The chain recombines TRBV11-1 with TRBJ2-1, with a weak D call TRBD1 (5 bases). This CDR3 has 12 residues. Germline lookup yields CDR1 SGHAT and CDR2 FQDESV (reference sequence). Between the trimmed V and J ends, which lost 0 bases and 9 bases, there was a span of 6 bases. Here the CDR3 reads CASSLAGAEQFF. Written as DNA, the CDR3 is TGTGCCAGCAGCTTAGCAGGGGCTGAGCAGTTCTTC.

CDR3 DNA sequence: TGTGCCAGCAGTAACCGGGACCCCAATCAGCCCCAGCATTTT. Residues: CASSNRDPNQPQHF. J is TRBJ1-5 and V is TRBV6-6, with a possible D match to TRBD1 (5 bases). Trimming left V 5 bases short and J 3 bases short, with 11 bases between. CDR3 size: 14 residues. Germline values: CDR1 MNHNY, CDR2 SVGAGI (reference sequence).

The chain uses TRBV28 and TRBJ1-1; D not resolved. Germline V gene sequence: CDR1 MDHEN, CDR2 SYDVKM. This CDR3 has 17 residues. V was pared by 5 bases and J by 2 bases, with 21 bases between. CDR3 coding DNA: TGTGCCAGCAGTCCCCCCCACCTCCGGGAGGGAAACACTGAAGCTTTCTTT. It specifies CASSPPHLREGNTEAFF. The full variable domain, its missing parts supplied by reference TRBV28 and TRBJ1-1, is DVKVTQSSRYLVKRTGEKVFLECVQDMDHENMFWYRQDPGLGLRLIYFSYDVKMKEKGDIPEGYSVSREKKERFSLILESASTNQTSMYLCASSPPHLREGNTEAFFGQGTRLTVV.

The J gene is TRBJ1-1, the V gene TRBV13, with a weak D call TRBD1 (5 bases). Deletions cut 3 bases from V and 5 bases from J, with 10 bases between. CDR3 length: 13 amino acids. The V gene's germline CDR1 is PRHDT and CDR2 FYEKMQ (reference sequence). The CDR3 nucleotides are TGTGCCAGCAGCTTCTCAGGGAAAACTGAAGCTTTCTTT. Encoded protein: CASSFSGKTEAFF.

This chain joins TRBV5-6 and TRBJ1-2, with 7 bases matching TRBD1. The CDR3 is 14 amino acids. V was clipped by 5 bases and J by 7 bases; unmatched bases: 11. CDR1 is SGHDT, CDR2 YYEEEE, per germline. The CDR3 spells CASRLQGLVTGYTF. The CDR3 DNA reads as TGTGCCAGCAGACTACAGGGGTTAGTTACTGGCTACACCTTC.

The chain recombines TRBV7-9 with TRBJ2-2; D call uncertain. Trimming pared 5 bases from V and 7 bases from J, leaving 8 bases between. Germline lookup yields CDR1 SEHNR and CDR2 FQNEAQ (reference sequence). The CDR3 spans 12 residues. DNA for the CDR3: TGTGCCAGCAGCCCCTTCGTCGGGGAGCTGTTTTTT. Translation: CASSPFVGELFF. Full variable domain (outside the CDR3, taken from reference TRBV7-9 and TRBJ2-2): DTGVSQNPRHKITKRGQNVTFRCDPISEHNRLYWYRQTLGQGPEFLTYFQNEAQLEKSRLLSDRFSAERPKGSFSTLEIQRTEQGDSAMYLCASSPFVGELFFGEGSRLTVL.

The chain employs TRBV25-1 and TRBJ2-1, with D perhaps TRBD1 or TRBD2 (6 bases each). Germline V gene data show CDR1 as MGHDK and CDR2 as SYGVNS. V shed 2 bases and J shed 9 bases, with 8 bases lying between them. There are 12 residues in the CDR3. Written as DNA, the CDR3 is TGTGCCAGCAGTGAAGAGGGGGGTGAGCAGTTCTTC. It yields the protein CASSEEGGEQFF. Drawing the rest from reference TRBV25-1 and TRBJ2-1, the complete variable domain is EADIYQTPRYLVIGTGKKITLECSQTMGHDKMYWYQQDPGMELHLIHYSYGVNSTEKGDLSSESTVSRIRTEHFPLTLESARPSHTSQYLCASSEEGGEQFFGPGTRLTVL.

The chain recombines TRBV7-6 with TRBJ1-2; 7 nucleotides align to TRBD1. Germline CDR1 is SGHVS and CDR2 is FNYEAQ. The trim removed 2 bases at V and 2 bases at J, leaving 11 bases unmatched. CDR3 length: 17 residues. CDR3 sequence (DNA): TGTGCCAGCAGCTTATTGGAACAGGGGCCAGCAAACTATGGCTACACCTTC. Residues: CASSLLEQGPANYGYTF. Full variable domain (remainder filled in from reference TRBV7-6 and TRBJ1-2): GAGVSQSPRYKVTKRGQDVALRCDPISGHVSLYWYRQALGQGPEFLTYFNYEAQQDKSGLPNDRFSAERPEGSISTLTIQRTEQRDSAMYRCASSLLEQGPANYGYTFGSGTRLTVV.

The V gene is TRBV30, the J gene TRBJ2-7; 11 positions agree with TRBD2. CDR1 is GTSNPN, CDR2 SVGIG, per germline (reference sequence). The CDR3 length is 15 residues. J lost 4 bases, V lost 2 bases, and 7 bases had no gene match. CDR3 sequence reads: CAWSPPSGRTYEQYF. CDR3 in DNA: TGTGCCTGGAGTCCACCTAGCGGGAGGACTTACGAGCAGTACTTC.

The genes are TRBV5-4 and TRBJ2-1, with TRBD1 matching 10 bases. Germline V lookup: CDR1 SGHNT, CDR2 YYREEE (reference sequence). The J segment lost 6 bases and the V segment lost 6 bases, leaving 9 bases of the junction unmatched. The CDR3 spans 15 residues. The CDR3 nucleotides are TGTGCCAGCACTCTTGGACAGGGGGAGGGCAATGAGCAGTTCTTC. Translated, it gives CASTLGQGEGNEQFF.

The rearrangement links TRBV19 to TRBJ2-1; no clear D gene. Germline CDR1 is LNHDA and CDR2 is SQIVND (reference sequence). V lost 4 bases, J lost 7 bases, and 8 bases lay in between. The CDR3 length is 12 residues. DNA for the CDR3: TGTGCCAGTAGTACTAGAGTTAATGAGCAGTTCTTC. This gives the protein CASSTRVNEQFF.

The V gene is TRBV7-9, the J gene TRBJ1-2; a possible D gene is TRBD1 (6 bases). The germline V gene encodes CDR1 SEHNR and CDR2 FQNEAQ (reference sequence). The CDR3 sequence is 16 residues long. V lost 3 bases and J lost 8, with 22 bases in between. In DNA, the CDR3 is TGTGCCAGCAGCTTGATTATCGGGACGCAGGGGTTCGGCTACACCTTC. Protein product: CASSLIIGTQGFGYTF.

J is TRBJ2-7 and V is TRBV15; no firm D call. V was cut by 5 bases and J by 2 bases, with 16 bases left in between. The CDR3 extends over 15 amino acids. Germline V CDR1 and CDR2: LNHNV, YYDKDF (reference sequence). The CDR3 DNA reads as TGTGCCACCAGCGCCCATCCGTGGGGAACCTACGAGCAGTACTTC. Its translation is CATSAHPWGTYEQYF.

The rearrangement uses TRBV7-6 and TRBJ2-1; 10 nucleotides match TRBD2. V gave up 5 bases and J gave up 0 bases; unmatched junction bases: 13. Germline CDR1 SGHVS, CDR2 FNYEAQ. CDR3 length equals 19 residues. The CDR3 reads CASSPRLAGAPSSYNEQFF. CDR3 sequence (DNA): TGTGCCAGCAGCCCCCGACTAGCGGGTGCCCCTAGCTCCTACAATGAGCAGTTCTTC. The whole variable domain, remainder taken from reference TRBV7-6 and TRBJ2-1, is GAGVSQSPRYKVTKRGQDVALRCDPISGHVSLYWYRQALGQGPEFLTYFNYEAQQDKSGLPNDRFSAERPEGSISTLTIQRTEQRDSAMYRCASSPRLAGAPSSYNEQFFGPGTRLTVL.

The chain links TRBV6-5 to TRBJ2-1; 8 bases align to TRBD2. Germline V gives CDR1 MNHEY, CDR2 SVGAGI. The CDR3 has 14 amino acids. The ends lost 2 bases at V and 7 bases at J; junction bases unmatched: 4. CDR3 loop: CASSYREGRNEQFF. As DNA, the CDR3 is TGTGCCAGCAGTTACCGGGAGGGACGGAATGAGCAGTTCTTC.

This clone was seen only a few times. J is TRBJ1-2 and V is TRBV18, with TRBD1 matching 7 bases. Germline lookup yields CDR1 KGHSH and CDR2 LQKENI. The CDR3 extends over 15 amino acids. V lost 0 bases, J lost 3 bases, and 4 bases stayed unmatched. The CDR3 protein is CASSPPEGGYYGYTF. The DNA of the CDR3 is TGTGCCAGCTCACCACCCGAAGGGGGCTACTATGGCTACACCTTC. The whole variable domain, filled in from reference TRBV18 and TRBJ1-2, reads NAGVMQNPRHLVRRRGQEARLRCSPMKGHSHVYWYRQLPEEGLKFMVYLQKENIIDESGMPKERFSAEFPKEGPSILRIQQVVRGDSAAYFCASSPPEGGYYGYTFGSGTRLTVV.

The chain has TRBV9 and TRBJ2-1, with D perhaps assigned TRBD1 or TRBD2 (5 bases each). The CDR3 extends over 21 amino acids. Looked up from germline, CDR1 is SGDLS and CDR2 is YYNGEE. The V end was cut by 0 bases, the J end by 0 bases, with 25 bases between. CDR3 sequence: CASSVDYGAPDAVSSYNEQFF. DNA of the CDR3: TGTGCCAGCAGCGTAGATTACGGGGCTCCAGATGCCGTTAGCTCCTACAATGAGCAGTTCTTC.

The table lists this clone with a few counts. The chain combines TRBV19 with TRBJ1-3; D not certain. The CDR3 extends over 16 amino acids. V lost 5 bases to trimming and J lost 0 bases, with 14 bases between them. Germline V gene sequence: CDR1 LNHDA, CDR2 SQIVND (reference sequence). CDR3: CASSSLSLGSGNTIYF. Here the CDR3 DNA reads TGTGCCAGTAGTTCCCTTTCGCTGGGCTCTGGAAACACCATATATTTT. The full variable domain, rest sourced from reference TRBV19 and TRBJ1-3, is DGGITQSPKYLFRKEGQNVTLSCEQNLNHDAMYWYRQDPGQGLRLIYYSQIVNDFQKGDIAEGYSVSREKKESFPLTVTSAQKNPTAFYLCASSSLSLGSGNTIYFGEGSWLTVV.

This clone was detected once. The gene calls are TRBV19 and TRBJ2-1; possibly TRBD2 for D (6 bases). Germline V gene sequence: CDR1 LNHDA, CDR2 SQIVND (reference sequence). CDR3 size: 14 residues. The germline V and J ends were trimmed by 3 bases and 8 bases, with 14 bases remaining between them. CDR3 sequence: CASSILAGSDEQFF. The CDR3 DNA reads TGTGCCAGTAGTATCTTGGCGGGAAGTGATGAGCAGTTCTTC.

CDR3 in DNA: TGCGCCAGCAGCCAAGCTAGAGGGGAGGGCGATACGCAGTATTTT. Translating it yields CASSQARGEGDTQYF. The chain employs TRBV4-1 and TRBJ2-3; TRBD2 agrees at 7 bases. The CDR3 is made up of 15 amino acids. The germline gives CDR1 MGHRA, CDR2 YSYEKL. The V segment lost 1 base and the J segment 6 bases; nucleotides outside the gene matches: 7.

The J gene is TRBJ2-5, the V gene TRBV6-6; a possible D gene is TRBD1 (6 bases). The V gene's germline CDR1 is MNHNY and CDR2 SVGAGI (reference sequence). Trimming left V 3 bases short and J 1 base short, with 9 bases between. The CDR3 spans 14 residues. The CDR3 reads CASSYTGLQETQYF. In DNA, the CDR3 is TGTGCCAGCAGTTATACAGGGCTCCAAGAGACCCAGTACTTC.

This clone was seen just once. J is TRBJ2-1 and V is TRBV27; no definite D call. CDR1 MNHEY and CDR2 SMNVEV come from the germline V gene (reference sequence). The CDR3 consists of 17 residues. V was clipped by 5 bases and J by 7 bases, with 24 bases between them. CDR3 bases: TGTGCCAGCAGTCTCACCTTCTCTTTAGCTGGTACGAATGAGCAGTTCTTC. Residues: CASSLTFSLAGTNEQFF.

This chain connects TRBV6-5 to TRBJ2-6; D gene unclear. The germline gives CDR1 MNHEY, CDR2 SVGAGI. CDR3 length: 16 residues. The V end lost 2 bases, the J end lost 0 bases, and 8 bases lay between the germline ends. As DNA, the CDR3 is TGTGCCAGCAGTTACGGCACCCACTCTGGGGCCAACGTCCTGACTTTC. Protein sequence: CASSYGTHSGANVLTF.

V gene TRBV19 combines with J gene TRBJ1-4; no firm D call. Trimming cost V 5 bases and J 4 bases, with 8 bases left between them. CDR3 length: 13 amino acids. Germline-derived CDR1 and CDR2 are LNHDA and SQIVND (reference sequence). The CDR3 nucleotides are TGTGCCAGTAGTGAAGAGAGTAATGAAAAACTGTTTTTT. Translating gives CASSEESNEKLFF.

V is TRBV4-1 and J is TRBJ1-1; D gene ambiguous. This CDR3 has 18 residues. The V end was cut by 3 bases, the J end by 0 bases, with 20 bases between. Per germline, CDR1 MGHRA and CDR2 YSYEKL. CDR3 in DNA: TGCGCCAGCAGCCACCCCTCGCCGGGCCGGACCATGAACACTGAAGCTTTCTTT. This encodes CASSHPSPGRTMNTEAFF.

Here the CDR3 DNA reads TGTGCCAGCAGCTTAGGGTTCGGCTCTGGAAACACCATATATTTT. Amino acid sequence: CASSLGFGSGNTIYF. The chain couples TRBV7-8 to TRBJ1-3; the D is unclear. Germline assignment: CDR1 SGHVS and CDR2 FQNEAQ. Trimming took off 1 base at V and 0 bases at J, with 7 bases between the two ends. CDR3 length: 15 residues.

This clone appeared a few times. The chain joins TRBV28 to TRBJ1-1; D is uncertain. CDR3 size: 12 residues. The V gene's germline CDR1 is MDHEN and CDR2 SYDVKM. The V gene lost 7 bases and the J gene lost 5 bases, with 11 bases spanning the gap. The CDR3 DNA follows: TGTGCCAGCACTCCCCGGAGGACTGAAGCTTTCTTT. Translated: CASTPRRTEAFF.

The chain uses TRBV12-5 and TRBJ2-3; D is unresolved. V was pared by 4 bases and J by 2 bases, with 13 bases between. Germline CDR1 reads LGHNT; CDR2 reads FRNRAP. This CDR3 is 15 amino acids long. In DNA form, the CDR3 reads TGTGCTAGTGGTTCCGCCAGTGGATTCACAGATACGCAGTATTTT. This translates into CASGSASGFTDTQYF. The full variable domain, completed using reference TRBV12-5 and TRBJ2-3, is DARVTQTPRHKVTEMGQEVTMRCQPILGHNTVFWYRQTMMQGLELLAYFRNRAPLDDSGMPKDRFSAEMPDATLATLKIQPSEPRDSAVYFCASGSASGFTDTQYFGPGTRLTVL.

The CDR3 region is CASSVGTGGYTDTQYF. CDR3 DNA: TGTGCCAGCAGCGTCGGGACAGGGGGTTACACAGATACGCAGTATTTT. The chain couples TRBV9 to TRBJ2-3, with 11 nucleotides matching TRBD1. The CDR3 has 16 amino acids. CDR1 and CDR2 from the germline V gene are SGDLS and YYNGEE. After removal of 2 bases from V and 2 bases from J, the junction contained 4 bases not matched to a gene.

CDR3 protein: CASSSDSTLTSSGNTIYF. As DNA, the CDR3 is TGCGCCAGCAGCTCGGATTCTACATTGACCTCCTCTGGAAACACCATATATTTT. This chain uses TRBV5-1 with TRBJ1-3, with unresolved D. The CDR3 runs 18 residues. V lost 3 bases, J lost 0 bases, and 19 bases lay in between. The germline V gene encodes CDR1 SGHRS and CDR2 YFSETQ. Full variable domain (missing parts from reference TRBV5-1 and TRBJ1-3): KAGVTQTPRYLIKTRGQQVTLSCSPISGHRSVSWYQQTPGQGLQFLFEYFSETQRNKGNFPGRFSGRQFSNSRSEMNVSTLELGDSALYLCASSSDSTLTSSGNTIYFGEGSWLTVV.